A single sample is the source of the 2 T cell receptor beta chains below, sequenced in a study of shared clonotypes between healthy human individuals. The table came from immunoSEQ multiplex PCR; TCRdb's copy has only in-frame clones and leaves some out. Of about 380,000 clones listed, roughly 96% are singletons. Source material: memory CD8+ T cells sorted from blood. Indicated subset: CD45RO+ cells pooled with CCR7-negative TemRA cells. These receptor sequences come from a man in his thirties or forties in good health.

The chain employs TRBV15 and TRBJ1-5, with a weak D call TRBD1 (6 bases). Trimming stripped 0 bases from V and 6 bases from J, with 12 bases between. Germline loops: CDR1 LNHNV, CDR2 YYDKDF (reference sequence). The CDR3 runs to 15 residues. CDR3 sequence reads: CATSRDRGSSQPQHF. The CDR3 region has the DNA TGTGCCACCAGCAGAGACAGGGGTAGTAGTCAGCCCCAGCATTTT.

The chain links TRBV19 to TRBJ2-3; D not certain. The length of the CDR3 is 14 residues. V shed 3 bases and J shed 4 bases, with 11 bases lying between them. CDR1 and CDR2 from the germline V gene are LNHDA and SQIVND (reference sequence). The CDR3 DNA reads as TGTGCCAGTAGTATCTTTGGCAGGCCAGATACGCAGTATTTT. It yields the protein CASSIFGRPDTQYF.